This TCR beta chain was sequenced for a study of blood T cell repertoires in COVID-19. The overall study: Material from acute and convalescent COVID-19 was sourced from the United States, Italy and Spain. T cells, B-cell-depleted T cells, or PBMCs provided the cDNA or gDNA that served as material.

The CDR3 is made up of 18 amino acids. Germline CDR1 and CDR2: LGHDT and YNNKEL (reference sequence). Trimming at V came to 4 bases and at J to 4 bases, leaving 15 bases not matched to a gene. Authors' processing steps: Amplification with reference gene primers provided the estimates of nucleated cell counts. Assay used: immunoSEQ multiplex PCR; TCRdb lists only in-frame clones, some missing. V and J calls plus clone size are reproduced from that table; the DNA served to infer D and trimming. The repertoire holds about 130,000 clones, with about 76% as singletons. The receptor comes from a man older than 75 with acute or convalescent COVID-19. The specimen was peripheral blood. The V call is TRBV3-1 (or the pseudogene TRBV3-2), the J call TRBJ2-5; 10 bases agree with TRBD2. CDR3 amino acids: CASSRRGLAQNGRETQYF. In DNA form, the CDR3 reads TGTGCCAGCAGCCGGAGGGGACTAGCGCAGAATGGCCGAGAGACCCAGTACTTC.